The rows below give T cell receptor beta chains drawn from one sample of a study of T cell repertoires in cytomegalovirus infection. The antigens these receptors bind are not known. TCRdb re-analysed the reads in MiXCR, keeping a single row per CDR3 protein. The sample yields around 750,000 distinct CDR3 sequences, about 31% seen once. The sequenced sample was cultured CD8+ T cells from PBMCs, obtained from culture after CMV antigen stimulation. These receptor sequences come from a human donor in good health (CMV status not recorded). Some clones in this sample may be carry-over from other donors' samples. Both conserved end residues are part of each CDR3. A D gene is named only where the DNA matches it firmly. Size values are once, few and many counts, or a class for expanded clones, and some rows have none.

NA	many	15	TRBV19	TRBJ1-2	CASSVYRLRHYGYTF	TGTGCCAGTAGTGTATACAGGCTCCGGCACTATGGCTACACCTTC
NA	NA	15	TRBV19	TRBJ2-1	CASSGGLSSYNEQFF	TGTGCCAGTAGTGGGGGACTGAGCTCCTACAATGAGCAGTTCTTC
TRBD1	few	14	TRBV7-9	TRBJ2-4	CASSQGVGKNIQYF	TGTGCCAGCAGTCAGGGGGTGGGCAAAAACATTCAGTACTTC
NA	few	18	TRBV6-1	TRBJ1-5	CASRDRREGHNSNQPQHF	TGTGCCAGCAGAGACAGGCGGGAGGGACACAATAGCAATCAGCCCCAGCATTTT
NA	few	17	TRBV7-6	TRBJ1-1	CASIYTPTAGVNTEAFF	TGTGCCAGCATATATACACCCACGGCAGGGGTTAACACTGAAGCTTTCTTT
NA	NA	13	TRBV19	TRBJ1-6	CASLQGYNSPLHF	TGTGCCAGTCTCCAGGGGTATAATTCACCCCTCCACTTT
TRBD1	few	16	TRBV7-6	TRBJ2-2	CASSTLDRTTPGELFF	TGTGCCAGCAGCACTTTGGACAGGACCACTCCCGGGGAGCTGTTTTTT
NA	many	14	TRBV4-1	TRBJ1-2	CASSLLQGPYGYTF	TGTGCCAGTAGCCTCCTCCAGGGGCCCTATGGCTACACCTTC
TRBD1	many	16	TRBV7-2	TRBJ1-3	CASRTVTGGYFNTIYF	TGTGCCAGCAGAACCGTGACAGGGGGCTACTTTAACACCATATATTTT
TRBD1	few	14	TRBV5-1	TRBJ1-1	CASSFGQGADEAFF	TGCGCCAGCAGCTTCGGACAGGGGGCCGATGAAGCTTTCTTT
TRBD1	few	16	TRBV6-1	TRBJ2-2	CASSGQGWANTGELFF	TGTGCCAGCAGCGGACAGGGGTGGGCGAACACCGGGGAGCTGTTTTTT